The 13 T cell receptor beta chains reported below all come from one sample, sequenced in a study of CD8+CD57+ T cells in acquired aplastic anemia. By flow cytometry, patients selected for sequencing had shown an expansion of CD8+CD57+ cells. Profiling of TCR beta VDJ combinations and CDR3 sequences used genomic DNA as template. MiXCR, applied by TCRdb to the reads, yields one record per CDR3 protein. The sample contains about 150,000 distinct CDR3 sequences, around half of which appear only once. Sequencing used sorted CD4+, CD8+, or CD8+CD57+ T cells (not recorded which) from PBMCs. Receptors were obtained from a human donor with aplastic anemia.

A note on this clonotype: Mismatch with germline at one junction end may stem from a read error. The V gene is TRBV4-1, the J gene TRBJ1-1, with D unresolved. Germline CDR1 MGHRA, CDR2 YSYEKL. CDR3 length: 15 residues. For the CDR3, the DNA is TGCGCCAGCGCGTTTTCAGGAAGTTTGAACACTGAAGCTTCCTTT. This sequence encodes CASAFSGSLNTEASF.

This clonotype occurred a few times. The CDR3 loop reads CASSKRTSGGVVLSNEQFF. The CDR3 DNA follows: TGTGCCAGCAGTAAACGGACTAGCGGGGGGGTAGTTCTCAGCAATGAGCAGTTCTTC. The V call is TRBV2, the J call TRBJ2-1; 15 bases align to TRBD2. CDR3 length: 19 amino acids. V lost 5 bases to trimming and J lost 6 bases; unmatched junction nucleotides: 14. Germline V CDR1 and CDR2: SNHLY, FYNNEI.

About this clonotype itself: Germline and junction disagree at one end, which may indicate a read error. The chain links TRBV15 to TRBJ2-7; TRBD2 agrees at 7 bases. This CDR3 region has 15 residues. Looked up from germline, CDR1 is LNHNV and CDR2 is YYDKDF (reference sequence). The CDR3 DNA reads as TGTGCCACCAGCTTCCGAGCGGGGACGGCCTACGAGCAGTATTTC. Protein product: CATSFRAGTAYEQYF. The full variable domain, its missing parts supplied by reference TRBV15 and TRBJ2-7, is DAMVIQNPRYQVTQFGKPVTLSCSQTLNHNVMYWYQQKSSQAPKLLFHYYDKDFNNEADTPDNFQSRRPNTSFCFLDIRSPGLGDTAMYLCATSFRAGTAYEQYFGPGTRLTVT.

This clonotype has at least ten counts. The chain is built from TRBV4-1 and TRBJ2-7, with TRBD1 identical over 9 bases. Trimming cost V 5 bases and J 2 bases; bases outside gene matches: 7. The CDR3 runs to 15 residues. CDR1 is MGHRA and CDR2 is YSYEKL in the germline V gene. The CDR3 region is CASSAGTGTTYEQYF. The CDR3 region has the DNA TGCGCCAGCAGCGCCGGGACAGGGACAACCTACGAGCAGTACTTC.

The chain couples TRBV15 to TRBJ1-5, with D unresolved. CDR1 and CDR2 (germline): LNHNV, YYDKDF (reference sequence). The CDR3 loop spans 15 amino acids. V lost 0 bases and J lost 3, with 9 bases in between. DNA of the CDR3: TGTGCCACCAGCAGAGATAAGACCCTCAATCAGCCCCAGCATTTT. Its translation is CATSRDKTLNQPQHF. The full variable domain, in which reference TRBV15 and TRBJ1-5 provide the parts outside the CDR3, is DAMVIQNPRYQVTQFGKPVTLSCSQTLNHNVMYWYQQKSSQAPKLLFHYYDKDFNNEADTPDNFQSRRPNTSFCFLDIRSPGLGDTAMYLCATSRDKTLNQPQHFGDGTRLSIL.

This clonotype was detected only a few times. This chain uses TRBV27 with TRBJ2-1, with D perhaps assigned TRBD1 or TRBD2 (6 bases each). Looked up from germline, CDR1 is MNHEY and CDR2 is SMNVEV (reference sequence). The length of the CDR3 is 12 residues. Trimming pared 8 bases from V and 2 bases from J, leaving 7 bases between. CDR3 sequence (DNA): TGTGCCAGCGGGGGGCCCTACAATGAGCAGTTCTTC. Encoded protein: CASGGPYNEQFF.

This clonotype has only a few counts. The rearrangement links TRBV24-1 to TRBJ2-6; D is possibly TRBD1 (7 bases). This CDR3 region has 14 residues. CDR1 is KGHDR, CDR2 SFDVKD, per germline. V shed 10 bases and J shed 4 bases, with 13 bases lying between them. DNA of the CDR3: TGTGCCACTGCAGGGGGAGGAGGGGCCAACGTCCTGACTTTC. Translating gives CATAGGGGANVLTF.

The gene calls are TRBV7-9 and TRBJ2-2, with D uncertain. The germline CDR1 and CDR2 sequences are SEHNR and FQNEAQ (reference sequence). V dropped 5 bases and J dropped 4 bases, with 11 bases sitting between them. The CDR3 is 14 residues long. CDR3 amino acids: CASSNRAGTGELFF. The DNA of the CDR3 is TGTGCCAGCAGCAATAGGGCCGGCACCGGGGAGCTGTTTTTT.

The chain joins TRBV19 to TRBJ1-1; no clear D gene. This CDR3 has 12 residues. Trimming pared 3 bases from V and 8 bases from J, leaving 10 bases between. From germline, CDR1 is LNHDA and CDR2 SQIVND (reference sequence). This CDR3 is CASSIKVGEAFF. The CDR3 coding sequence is TGTGCCAGTAGTATTAAGGTTGGGGAAGCTTTCTTT.

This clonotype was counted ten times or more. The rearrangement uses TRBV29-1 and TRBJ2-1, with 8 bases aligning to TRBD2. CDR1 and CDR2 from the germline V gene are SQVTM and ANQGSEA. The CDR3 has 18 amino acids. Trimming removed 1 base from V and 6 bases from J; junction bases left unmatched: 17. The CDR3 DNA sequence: TGCAGCGTTGAAGGTACCAGCGGGGGTAGCCCCTCGCGCAATGAGCAGTTCTTC. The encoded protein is CSVEGTSGGSPSRNEQFF.

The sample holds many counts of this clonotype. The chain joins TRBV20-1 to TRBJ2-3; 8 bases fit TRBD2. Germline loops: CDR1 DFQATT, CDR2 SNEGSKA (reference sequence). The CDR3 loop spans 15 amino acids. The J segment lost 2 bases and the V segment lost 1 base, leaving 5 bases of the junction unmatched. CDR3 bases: TGCAGTGCTAGAGCTCGGGGGGGCCTCACAGATACGCAGTATTTT. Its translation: CSARARGGLTDTQYF.

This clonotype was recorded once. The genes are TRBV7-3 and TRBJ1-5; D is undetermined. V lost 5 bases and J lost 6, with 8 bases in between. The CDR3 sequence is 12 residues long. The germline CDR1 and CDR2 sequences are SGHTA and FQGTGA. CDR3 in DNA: TGTGCCAGCAGCCCGAGATCTCAGCCCCAGCATTTT. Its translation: CASSPRSQPQHF.

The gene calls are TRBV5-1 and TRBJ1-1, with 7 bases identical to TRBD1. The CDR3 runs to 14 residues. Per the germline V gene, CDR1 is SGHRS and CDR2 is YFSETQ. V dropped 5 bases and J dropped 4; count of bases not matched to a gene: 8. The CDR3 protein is CASSNQGVSTEAFF. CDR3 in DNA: TGCGCCAGCAGTAATCAGGGGGTAAGCACTGAAGCTTTCTTT.